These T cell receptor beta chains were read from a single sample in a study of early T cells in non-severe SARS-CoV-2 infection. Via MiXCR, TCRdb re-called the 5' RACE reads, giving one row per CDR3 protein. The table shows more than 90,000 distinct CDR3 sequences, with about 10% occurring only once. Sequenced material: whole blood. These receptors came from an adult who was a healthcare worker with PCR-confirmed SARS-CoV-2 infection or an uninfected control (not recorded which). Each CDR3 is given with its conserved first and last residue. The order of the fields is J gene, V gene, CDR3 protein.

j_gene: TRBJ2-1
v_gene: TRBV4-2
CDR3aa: CASSPRRFSYNEQFF

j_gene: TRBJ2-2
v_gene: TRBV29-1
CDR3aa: CSAYYTNTGELFF

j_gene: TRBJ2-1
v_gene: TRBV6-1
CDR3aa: CASGAAYNEQFF

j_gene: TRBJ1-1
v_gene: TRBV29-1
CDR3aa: CSVAGGQSTEAFF

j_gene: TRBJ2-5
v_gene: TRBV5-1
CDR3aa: CASSSFGQLQETQYF

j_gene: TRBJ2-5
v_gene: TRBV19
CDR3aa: CASSIEGYETQYF

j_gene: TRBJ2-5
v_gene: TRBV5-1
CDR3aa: CASSPGTAEETQYF

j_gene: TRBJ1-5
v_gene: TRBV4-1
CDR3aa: CASSQAGQGRQPQHF

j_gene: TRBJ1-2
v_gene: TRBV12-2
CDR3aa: CASRLGQGKSYGYTF

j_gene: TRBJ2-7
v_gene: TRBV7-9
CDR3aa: CASSPKGRFSYEQYF

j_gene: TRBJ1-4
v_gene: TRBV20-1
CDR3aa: CSAIVPVEKLFF

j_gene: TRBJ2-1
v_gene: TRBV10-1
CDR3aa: CASSESGRAGNEQFF

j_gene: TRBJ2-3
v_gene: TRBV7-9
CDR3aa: CASSLPGTSAADTQYF

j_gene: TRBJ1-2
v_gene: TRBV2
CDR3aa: CASSGPEIYGYTF

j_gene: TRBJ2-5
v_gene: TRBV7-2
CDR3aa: CASGSTGVVETQYF

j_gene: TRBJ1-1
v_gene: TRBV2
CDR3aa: CASSETQVNTEAFF

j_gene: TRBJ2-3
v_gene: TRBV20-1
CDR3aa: CSANGRGTDTQYF

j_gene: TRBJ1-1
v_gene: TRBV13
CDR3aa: CASSPGATEAFF

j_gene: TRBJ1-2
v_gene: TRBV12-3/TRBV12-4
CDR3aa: CASRAGGTPQLYGYTF

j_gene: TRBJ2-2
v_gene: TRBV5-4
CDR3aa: CASSTGQGTTNTGELFF

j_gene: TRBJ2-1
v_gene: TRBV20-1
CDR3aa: CSARDQREFTANEQFF

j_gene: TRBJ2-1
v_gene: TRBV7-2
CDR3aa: CASRVPGLAGGHTYNEQFF

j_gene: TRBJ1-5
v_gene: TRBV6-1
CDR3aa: CASSEGPVPSNQPQHF

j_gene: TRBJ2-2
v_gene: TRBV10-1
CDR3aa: CASSEQPFANTGELFF

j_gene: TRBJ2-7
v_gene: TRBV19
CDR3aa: CASSIGRGLLTYEQYF

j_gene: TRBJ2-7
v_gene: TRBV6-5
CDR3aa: CASSYSGDRGYEQYF

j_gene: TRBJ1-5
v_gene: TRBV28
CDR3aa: CASSPTVGTGGDQPQHF

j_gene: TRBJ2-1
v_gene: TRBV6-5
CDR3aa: CASSYGRGGNNEQFF

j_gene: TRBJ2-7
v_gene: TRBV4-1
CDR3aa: CASSQDQQGAYEQYF

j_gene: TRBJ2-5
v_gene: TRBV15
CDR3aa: CATSRDYRGGQETQYF

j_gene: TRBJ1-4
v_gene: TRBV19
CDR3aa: CASRQTTGTGGEKLFF

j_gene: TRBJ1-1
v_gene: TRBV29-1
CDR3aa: CSVAETEAFF

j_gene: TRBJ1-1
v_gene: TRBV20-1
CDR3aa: CSATRQGRTEAFF

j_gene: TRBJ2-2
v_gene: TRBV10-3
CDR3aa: CAIMSAGASGELFF

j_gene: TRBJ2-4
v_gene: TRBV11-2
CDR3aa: CASSESVRGSPIQYF

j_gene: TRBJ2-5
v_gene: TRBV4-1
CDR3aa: CASSHEVQETQYF

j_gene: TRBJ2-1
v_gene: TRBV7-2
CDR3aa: CASSLKGLANYNEQFF

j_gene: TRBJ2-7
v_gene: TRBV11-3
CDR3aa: CASSLQGNSRYEQYF

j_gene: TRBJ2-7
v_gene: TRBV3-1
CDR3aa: CASSTSRGGYEQYF

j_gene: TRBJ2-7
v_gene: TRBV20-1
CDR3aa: CSAREGTVLFEQYF

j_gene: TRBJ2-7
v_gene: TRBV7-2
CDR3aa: CASSSQMRTEQYF

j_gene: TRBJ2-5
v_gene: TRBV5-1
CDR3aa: CASSRWTSEETQYF

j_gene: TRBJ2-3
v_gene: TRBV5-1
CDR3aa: CASSFTTLNTDTQYF

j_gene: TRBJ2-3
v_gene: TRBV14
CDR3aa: CASSQVDTQYF

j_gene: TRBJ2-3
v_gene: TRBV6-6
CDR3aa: CASSYSEGPRMDTQYF

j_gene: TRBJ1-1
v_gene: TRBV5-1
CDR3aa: CASSLERQGAEAFF